The subject of this entry is one T cell receptor (beta chain). No cognate antigen has been identified for it. One base away there is no much larger clone; base qualities are not given. The CDR3 runs 14 residues from the cysteine to the phenylalanine. Only CDR3 DNA remains: 42 bases, in frame from the first base. CDR1 and CDR2 are read off the germline V gene as SGHRS and YFSETQ. V loses 2 bases of germline sequence and J loses 0 bases, and the interval between the two ends is 7 bases. The data originate from a study of shared clonotypes between healthy human individuals (TCRdb year 2020). Background for the entire study: The cohort comprised a couple of women and three men aged 18 to 49 years. For each donor, three plates each were used for CD4 naive and CD4 memory, two plates were used for CD8 naive, and one plate was used for CD8 memory. The study deeply sequenced blood TCR repertoires of roughly five healthy adults to estimate repertoire size and the extent of clonotype sharing between individuals. Different laboratories and diverse techniques were used to prepare libraries and sequence TCR repertoires, to increase sequencing depth and limit assay-specific biases. Each donor's leukapheresis produced roughly between roughly 0.94 and 9.5 billion PBMCs. General study outcomes and caveats: Compared with non-shared clonotypes, clonotypes shared by all four sorted-subset donors had higher generation probabilities. Pairwise subsampling indicated that sequencing depth was expected to affect the degree of clonotype sharing among donors. Because the study included only a small number of donors, the genetic and exposure-history diversity represented was limited. When a few donors were compared, the shared fraction of clonotypes was 5% to 6.5% for naive CD4, about 4% for naive CD8, 2% to 2.5% for memory CD4, and 0.4% for memory CD8. Incomplete sequencing was indicated by rarefaction of sorted-subset datasets, despite the large sequencing depth. Sampling was limited to blood, and TCR repertoires in tissue likely differ from TCR repertoires in blood. Estimated clonotype richness was generally larger for naive than for memory subsets.

For the CD8 naive samples, CD45RO-negative cells were positively selected for CCR7, yielding a CD45RA+CCR7+ population from which TemRA cells were excluded. The donors were healthy, HIV-negative adults with no recently reported acute infections or vaccinations. Every donor was a Caucasian adult living in Nashville, Tennessee, USA. Blood was obtained by leukapheresis, after which PBMCs were separated by Ficoll-Histopaque density gradient centrifugation and cryopreserved in liquid nitrogen vapor phase. Purity and quantity of every magnetically sorted T cell population were checked by analytical flow cytometry. From each sorted fraction, genomic DNA was isolated and quantified by UV absorbance on a Nanodrop 2000c. Using the deep immunoSEQ assay, TCR CDR3 regions were amplified from genomic DNA by multiplex PCR. Extracted genomic DNA from each cell subset was distributed evenly across all wells of several immunoSEQ 96-well plates, and each plate was treated as a replicate. Each replicate PCR for sorted subsets received around 210 ng genomic DNA, equal to about 30,000 T cell genomes. Purified libraries were measured with a Qubit 3.0 fluorometer, size-checked on a Bioanalyzer 2100, and measured again with the KAPA Library Quantification kit. Each immunoSEQ 96-well plate was sequenced on its own single-read 150-cycle Illumina NextSeq 550 flow cell. In the original analysis: The immunoSEQ output contained only junctional sequences without quality scores, so filtering could not match that applied to full-length reads. To assign V/J genes and CDR3, sequences were annotated against IMGT germline references using PyIR, a Python wrapper for IgBLAST v1.9. Reads with weak V/J assignments (E-value above 1e-6), missing CDR3, stop codons, out-of-frame junctions, or ambiguous translated residues were removed. V3J clonotypes were defined as sequences sharing an identical inferred V gene, J gene, and CDR3 amino acid sequence. To compute the percentage overlap between repertoires, the number of shared unique clonotypes was divided by the size of the smaller repertoire. Repertoire richness was assessed with RTK rarefaction, the Chao1 estimator, and Recon v2.1 estimates of unobserved clonotypes. For all TCRbeta clonotypes obtained by the gDNA method from a handful of donors, generation probabilities were computed with OLGA. Not all clones reach the TCRdb copy of this immuneACCESS table, which keeps in-frame sequences only. Checked studies attribute under half of the gap to unresolved V genes and leave the rest unexplained. Clone size and V and J calls were adopted from that table, with D and trimming inferred from the DNA. In this sample the table shows about 2 million clones, approximately 94% of which occur a single time. 0.9% to 1.4% of the sample is held by the ten biggest clonotypes.

The sequence was obtained from a man between 18 and 29 years old in good health. Source material: naive CD8+ T cells sorted from blood. The sample's cell subset or site label is to be understood as: CD45RA+CCR7+. The sequence is built from TRBV5-1 and TRBJ2-3; D gene: possibly TRBD1, on 5 matching bases. The CDR3 here reads CASSFRDSTDTQYF. The nucleotides read TGCGCCAGCAGCTTCAGGGATAGCACAGATACGCAGTATTTT. The entire variable domain, with the stretches around the CDR3 drawn from the reference TRBV5-1 and TRBJ2-3 proteins, is KAGVTQTPRYLIKTRGQQVTLSCSPISGHRSVSWYQQTPGQGLQFLFEYFSETQRNKGNFPGRFSGRQFSNSRSEMNVSTLELGDSALYLCASSFRDSTDTQYFGPGTRLTVL.